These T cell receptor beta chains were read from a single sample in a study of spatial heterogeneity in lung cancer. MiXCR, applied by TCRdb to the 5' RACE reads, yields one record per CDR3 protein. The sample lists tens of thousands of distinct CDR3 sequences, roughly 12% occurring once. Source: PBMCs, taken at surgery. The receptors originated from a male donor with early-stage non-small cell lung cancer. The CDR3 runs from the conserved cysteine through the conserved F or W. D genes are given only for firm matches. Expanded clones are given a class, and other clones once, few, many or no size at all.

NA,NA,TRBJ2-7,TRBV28,CASRTQRRGGYEQYF,TGTGCCAGCAGGACGCAGAGACGAGGGGGCTACGAGCAGTACTTC
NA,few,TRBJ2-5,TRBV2,CASSGVKTEKYF,TGTGCCAGCAGCGGGGTAAAAACAGAGAAGTACTTC
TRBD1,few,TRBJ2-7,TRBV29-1,CSVTGASSYEQYF,TGCAGCGTGACAGGGGCGAGCTCCTACGAGCAGTACTTC
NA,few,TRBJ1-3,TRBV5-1,CASSPELSSGNTIYF,TGCGCCAGCAGTCCCGAGTTGAGCTCTGGAAACACCATATATTTT
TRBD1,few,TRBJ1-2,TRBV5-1,CASSSDRDYGYTF,TGCGCCAGCAGTTCGGACAGGGACTATGGCTACACCTTC
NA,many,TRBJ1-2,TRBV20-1,CSAFKGYGYTF,TGCAGTGCTTTCAAAGGCTATGGCTACACCTTC
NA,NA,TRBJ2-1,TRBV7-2,CASSLVGTSYNEQFF,TGTGCCAGCAGCTTAGTTGGAACTTCCTACAATGAGCAGTTCTTC
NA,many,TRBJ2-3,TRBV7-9,CASSFRDTQYF,TGTGCCAGCAGCTTCCGAGATACGCAGTATTTT
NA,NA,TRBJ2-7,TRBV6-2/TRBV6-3,CASSYPTSDEQYF,TGTGCCAGCAGTTACCCCACCAGTGACGAGCAGTACTTC
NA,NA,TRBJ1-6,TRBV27,CASSLPNSPLHF,TGTGCCAGCAGTTTACCGAATTCACCCCTCCACTTT
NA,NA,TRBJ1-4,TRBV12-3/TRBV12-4,CASSLPTGNEKLFF,TGTGCCAGCAGTTTACCGACTGGTAATGAAAAACTGTTTTTT
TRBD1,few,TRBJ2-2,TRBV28,CASSSRGRMDTGELFF,TGTGCCAGCAGTTCGAGGGGGCGCATGGACACCGGGGAGCTGTTTTTT
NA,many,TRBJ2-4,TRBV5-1,CASRRTPGNIQYF,TGCGCCAGCAGGAGGACTCCGGGGAACATTCAGTACTTC
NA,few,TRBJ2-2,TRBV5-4,CAQQEGTSDTGELFF,TGTGCCCAGCAAGAAGGAACCTCCGACACCGGGGAGCTGTTTTTT
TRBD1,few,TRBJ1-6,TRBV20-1,CSAPSEGQPYNSPLHF,TGCAGTGCGCCGTCGGAGGGACAGCCCTATAATTCACCCCTCCACTTT
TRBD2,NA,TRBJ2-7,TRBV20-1,CSACQAGGTYEQYF,TGCAGTGCGTGTCAAGCGGGGGGGACCTACGAGCAGTACTTC
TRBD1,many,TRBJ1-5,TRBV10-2,CASTPTGGAYQPQHF,TGCGCCAGCACACCGACAGGGGGCGCATATCAGCCCCAGCATTTT
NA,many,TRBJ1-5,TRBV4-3,CASSQDPGGYSQPQHF,TGCGCCAGCAGCCAAGATCCTGGCGGTTATAGTCAGCCCCAGCATTTT
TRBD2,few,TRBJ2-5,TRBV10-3,CAIGTSGELETQYF,TGTGCCATCGGGACTAGCGGGGAGTTAGAGACCCAGTACTTC
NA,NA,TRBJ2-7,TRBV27,CASSLSRAIPSEQYF,TGTGCCAGCAGTTTATCGAGGGCCATCCCAAGCGAGCAGTACTTC
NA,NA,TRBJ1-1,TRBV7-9,CASSSPLDRTNTEAFF,TGTGCCAGCAGCTCCCCCTTAGACAGGACTAACACTGAAGCTTTCTTT
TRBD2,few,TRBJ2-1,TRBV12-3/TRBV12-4,CASSTGLAGGRNEQFF,TGTGCCAGCAGTACGGGACTAGCGGGGGGGCGGAATGAGCAGTTCTTC
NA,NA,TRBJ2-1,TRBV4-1,CASSQDRRVEQFF,TGCGCCAGCAGCCAAGATCGGCGAGTTGAGCAGTTCTTC
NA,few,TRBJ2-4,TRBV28,CASREQGLAKNIQYF,TGTGCCAGCAGGGAACAGGGTCTAGCCAAAAACATTCAGTACTTC
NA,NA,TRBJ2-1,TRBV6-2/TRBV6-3,CASSFREIEQFF,TGTGCCAGCAGTTTTAGGGAGATTGAGCAGTTCTTC
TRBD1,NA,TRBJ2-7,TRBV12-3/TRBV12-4,CASSLQGQGRYEQYF,TGTGCCAGCAGTTTACAGGGACAGGGGAGGTACGAGCAGTACTTC
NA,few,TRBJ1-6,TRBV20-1,CSASPDHNSPLHF,TGCAGTGCTAGTCCGGACCATAATTCACCCCTCCACTTT
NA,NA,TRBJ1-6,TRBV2,CASSERVSNSPLHF,TGTGCCAGCAGTGAGCGGGTTTCTAATTCACCCCTCCACTTT
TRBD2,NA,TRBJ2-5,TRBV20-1,CSASGGETQYF,TGCAGTGCTAGCGGGGGGGAGACCCAGTACTTC
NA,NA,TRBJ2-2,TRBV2,CASSVLGNTGELFF,TGTGCCAGCAGTGTTCTGGGGAACACCGGGGAGCTGTTTTTT
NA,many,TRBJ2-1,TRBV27,CASSFRLNNEQFF,TGTGCCAGCAGTTTTCGGCTGAACAATGAGCAGTTCTTC
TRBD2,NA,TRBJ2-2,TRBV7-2,CASSLTSATNTGELFF,TGTGCCAGCAGCCTGACTAGCGCCACGAACACCGGGGAGCTGTTTTTT
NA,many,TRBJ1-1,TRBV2,CASARPLNTEAFF,TGTGCCAGCGCGAGACCATTAAACACTGAAGCTTTCTTT
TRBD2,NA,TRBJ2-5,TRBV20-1,CSARDRSGGRLQETQYF,TGCAGTGCTAGAGATCGTAGCGGGGGGAGACTCCAAGAGACCCAGTACTTC
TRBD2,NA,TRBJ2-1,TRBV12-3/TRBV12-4,CASSVLAGGYNEQFF,TGTGCCAGCAGTGTACTAGCGGGAGGGTACAATGAGCAGTTCTTC
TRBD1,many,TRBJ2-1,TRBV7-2,CASSYLRDRTYNEQFF,TGTGCCAGCAGCTATCTCCGGGACAGGACCTACAATGAGCAGTTCTTC
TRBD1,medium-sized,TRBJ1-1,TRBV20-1,CSARETGGSTEAFF,TGCAGTGCTAGGGAAACAGGGGGGTCCACTGAAGCTTTCTTT
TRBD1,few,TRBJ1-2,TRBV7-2,CASSETGTGLLSNYGYTF,TGTGCCAGCAGCGAAACCGGGACAGGCCTCCTCTCTAACTATGGCTACACCTTC
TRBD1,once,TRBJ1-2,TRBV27,CASSGDRLSYGYTF,TGTGCCAGCAGCGGGGACAGGCTCTCCTATGGCTACACCTTC
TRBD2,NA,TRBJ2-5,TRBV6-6,CASRTSGGAEETQYF,TGTGCCAGTCGGACTAGCGGGGGGGCCGAAGAGACCCAGTACTTC
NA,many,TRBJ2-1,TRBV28,CASEGTSYNEQFF,TGTGCCAGCGAAGGGACCAGCTACAATGAGCAGTTCTTC
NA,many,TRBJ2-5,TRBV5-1,CASSFYTLPLLETQYF,TGCGCCAGCAGCTTTTATACTCTCCCCCTTTTAGAGACCCAGTACTTC
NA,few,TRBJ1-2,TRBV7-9,CASSYGRINYGYTF,TGTGCCAGCAGCTATGGACGGATTAACTATGGCTACACCTTC
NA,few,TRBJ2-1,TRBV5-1,CASSTKDTYNEQFF,TGCGCCAGCAGCACCAAGGACACCTACAATGAGCAGTTCTTC
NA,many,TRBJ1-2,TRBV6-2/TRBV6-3,CARRTGSGYTF,TGTGCCAGAAGAACAGGGAGTGGCTACACCTTC
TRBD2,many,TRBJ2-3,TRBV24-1,CATSDPRLAGTDTQYF,TGTGCCACCAGTGATCCAAGACTAGCGGGAACAGATACGCAGTATTTT